A single sample gave rise to the 27 T cell receptor beta chains below, sequenced in a study of immune characterization of retroperitoneal liposarcoma. TCRdb used MiXCR to reprocess the PCR reads, holding one entry per CDR3 protein. The sample yields fewer than 9,500 distinct CDR3 sequences, roughly 45% seen once. Sequences were obtained from tumor tissue. Receptors were obtained from a male donor with retroperitoneal liposarcoma.

By share, this clonotype counts as large. The genes are TRBV6-1 and TRBJ2-5; no firm D call. Germline lookup yields CDR1 MNHNS and CDR2 SASEGT. Trimming left V 6 bases short and J 0 bases short, with 11 bases between. This CDR3 comprises 14 residues. The chain's CDR3 is CASSTSWYQETQYF. The CDR3 DNA is TGTGCCAGCAGCACAAGTTGGTACCAAGAGACCCAGTACTTC.

V usage is TRBV27 and J usage is TRBJ2-5; 7 positions match TRBD1. The J call may be wrong; the DNA end is better matched by TRBJ2-7. The CDR3 is 13 amino acids. Germline V lookup: CDR1 MNHEY, CDR2 SMNVEV (reference sequence). The CDR3 sequence is CASSLTGSYEQYF. The CDR3 nucleotides read TGTGCCAGCAGTCTGACAGGGTCTTACGAGCAGTACTTC.

This clonotype was seen only a few times. The chain's CDR3 is CASRLLSGSYNEQFF. CDR3 sequence (DNA): TGTGCCAGCCGCCTTTTGTCCGGGAGCTACAATGAGCAGTTCTTC. The V call is TRBV12-3 or TRBV12-4, the J call TRBJ2-1, with D possibly being TRBD2 (6 bases). The CDR3 extends over 15 amino acids. V was cut by 8 bases and J by 3 bases, with 17 bases left in between.

The rearrangement uses TRBV6-9 and TRBJ2-4; TRBD1 matches 8 bases. The J call is in doubt because the DNA end fits TRBJ2-7 better. The length of the CDR3 is 14 residues. Germline assignment: CDR1 MNHGY and CDR2 SVAAGI. For the CDR3, the DNA is TGTGCCAGCAACTTATCGGGACAGGTGTTCGAGCAGTACTTC. It translates to CASNLSGQVFEQYF.

By its share, this clonotype is medium-sized (0.01 to 0.1%). A much larger clone is a single base away; this may be a read error. The chain has TRBV12-3 or TRBV12-4 and TRBJ2-1; possibly TRBD1 or TRBD2 for D (5 bases each). Trimming cost V 0 bases and J 13 bases, with 22 bases left between them. This CDR3 has 16 residues. The CDR3 nucleotides read TGTGCCAGCAGTTTAGCCCCCGGGGCCGGTGGAGAGACCCAGTTCTTC. Residues: CASSLAPGAGGETQFF.

This clonotype is a singleton in its sample. The chain couples TRBV7-2 to TRBJ2-1; D is unresolved. The V and J ends lost 5 bases and 13 bases respectively, with 18 bases between them. In germline, CDR1 is SGHTA, CDR2 FQGNSA. The CDR3 sequence is 13 residues long. CDR3 amino acids: CASSLGSVETQFF. CDR3 DNA: TGTGCCAGCAGCCTGGGGTCGGTTGAGACCCAGTTCTTC.

V and J are TRBV6-1 and TRBJ2-5; D is ambiguous. Germline V CDR1 and CDR2: MNHNS, SASEGT. The CDR3 is made up of 11 amino acids. Between the trimmed V and J ends, which lost 6 bases and 5 bases, there was a span of 7 bases. The DNA for the CDR3 is TGTGCCAGCAGCCCCTCGGAGACCCAGTACTTC. This gives the protein CASSPSETQYF.

Points on this clonotype: Here the CDR3 omits its conserved ending phenylalanine or tryptophan, so a read error is the likely source. It is unclear where the CDR3 begins or ends on the DNA, so no DNA is shown, and the CDR3 is as TCRdb lists it. This chain connects TRBV27 to TRBJ2-6; the D call of TRBD1 is as the table states it, not checked on the DNA. The CDR3 is 8 residues long, counting both termini. From germline, CDR1 is MNHEY and CDR2 SMNVEV (reference sequence). CDR3 region: CASSFLGV.

This clonotype was counted only a few times. The chain's CDR3 is CASSATRRDNEQFF. CDR3 nucleotide sequence: TGTGCCAGCAGCGCGACGAGGAGGGACAATGAGCAGTTCTTC. The chain is built from TRBV7-6 and TRBJ2-5; D may be TRBD2 (6 bases). The last part of the DNA fits TRBJ2-1 better; the J call may be wrong. This CDR3 is built from 14 residues. From germline, CDR1 is SGHVS and CDR2 FNYEAQ.

The rearrangement joins TRBV6-1 to TRBJ2-1; D is perhaps TRBD1 (7 bases). This CDR3 contains 17 residues. Germline lookup yields CDR1 MNHNS and CDR2 SASEGT. V was cut by 5 bases and J by 6 bases, with 23 bases left in between. The CDR3 protein is CASSLRNGAGGGNEQFF. The DNA for the CDR3 is TGTGCCAGCAGTCTCAGAAATGGGGCAGGGGGAGGCAATGAGCAGTTCTTC.

The chain has TRBV12-3 or TRBV12-4 and TRBJ2-1; D ambiguous. Between the trimmed V and J ends, which lost 6 bases and 6 bases, there was a span of 6 bases. The CDR3 totals 11 residues. DNA of the CDR3: TGTGCCAGCAGGGTTAGCAATGAGCAGTTCTTC. This translates into CASRVSNEQFF.

This clonotype appeared many times. This chain links TRBV7-2 with TRBJ1-1; 7 bases map to TRBD1. Germline V gives CDR1 SGHTA, CDR2 FQGNSA. CDR3 size: 14 residues. J lost 11 bases, V lost 5 bases, and 14 bases had no gene match. The CDR3: CASSPLRQGGGAFF. In DNA, the CDR3 is TGTGCCAGCAGCCCCCTGAGACAGGGAGGTGGTGCTTTCTTT.

This clonotype is labeled large (0.1 to 1%). The genes are TRBV7-2 and TRBJ2-1, with D uncertain. Near its end, the DNA agrees better with TRBJ2-5, so the J call may be wrong. The CDR3 contains 15 residues. The germline CDR1 and CDR2 sequences are SGHTA and FQGNSA. For the CDR3, the DNA is TGTGCCAGCAGCTTAATCCAGCTCCCCGGAGAGACCCAGTACTTC. Its protein product is CASSLIQLPGETQYF.

This clonotype is judged large. The junction departs from germline at one end; a sequencing error may be responsible. The chain has TRBV6-1 and TRBJ2-1; D is unclear. The DNA end lines up better with TRBJ2-7; the J call may be wrong. The CDR3 contains 12 residues. Germline loops: CDR1 MNHNS, CDR2 SASEGT. The DNA for the CDR3 is TGTGCCAGCAGTGAAAGACCCTATGAGCAGTACTTC. Translation gives CASSERPYEQYF.

This clonotype has just one count. The chain uses TRBV6-6 and TRBJ2-2, with TRBD2 identical over 8 bases. This CDR3 is 15 amino acids long. CDR1 MNHNY and CDR2 SVGAGI come from the germline V gene (reference sequence). J gave up 6 bases and V 6 bases, and 9 bases lay outside the gene matches. The CDR3 loop is CASRATSGSAGELFF. In DNA form, the CDR3 reads TGTGCCAGCAGGGCAACAAGCGGGAGTGCCGGGGAGCTGTTTTTT.

The chain has TRBV7-6 and TRBJ2-1; TRBD1 matches at 9 bases. The J call is doubtful: the DNA matches TRBJ2-7 better. The CDR3 covers 13 residues. Germline V gene data show CDR1 as SGHVS and CDR2 as FNYEAQ. CDR3 protein: CASSHRGLYEQYF. The CDR3 nucleotides are TGTGCCAGCAGCCACAGGGGGCTCTACGAGCAGTACTTC.

This clonotype was seen at least ten times. The V gene is TRBV14, the J gene TRBJ2-1; D tentatively fits TRBD1 or TRBD2 (5 bases each). Germline V gives CDR1 SGHDN, CDR2 FVKESK. V lost 4 bases and J lost 5, with 9 bases in between. The CDR3 has 13 amino acids. CDR3 protein: CASSPGAHNEQFF. In DNA form, the CDR3 reads TGTGCCAGCAGCCCCGGGGCCCACAATGAGCAGTTCTTC.

Sample share makes this clonotype large. In DNA, the CDR3 is TGTGCCAGCAGCACAAGTTGGTACCAAGAGACCCAGTTCTTC. Translating it yields CASSTSWYQETQFF. V is TRBV6-1 and J is TRBJ2-5; D is uncertain. Judging by the DNA end, TRBJ2-1 fits better; the J call may be wrong. CDR3 length equals 14 residues. Per germline, CDR1 MNHNS and CDR2 SASEGT.

This clonotype has only one observation. V and J are TRBV7-2 and TRBJ2-3, with TRBD2 matching 8 bases. The J call is doubtful: the DNA matches TRBJ2-5 better. The CDR3 sequence is 15 residues long. Per germline, CDR1 SGHTA and CDR2 FQGNSA. In nucleotides, the CDR3 is TGTGCCAGCAGCTTAGAGCGGGGGCTTTGGCAGACCCAGTACTTC. Translation gives CASSLERGLWQTQYF.

This clonotype was observed at least ten times. A much larger clone is a single base away; this may be a read error. The chain is built from TRBV6-1 and TRBJ2-1; 12 bases fit TRBD2. This CDR3 contains 17 residues. Germline CDR1 and CDR2: MNHNS and SASEGT. The J segment lost 7 bases and the V segment lost 7 bases, leaving 14 bases of the junction unmatched. Here the CDR3 DNA reads TGTGCCAGCACAACCAAGCGCGGGACTAGCGGGTTTAATGAGCAGTTCTTC. Amino acids: CASTTKRGTSGFNEQFF.

V is TRBV6-1 and J is TRBJ1-5; D possibly corresponds to TRBD1 (6 bases). Per the germline V gene, CDR1 is MNHNS and CDR2 is SASEGT. With 5 bases removed from V and 7 bases from J, the gap between germline ends came to 18 bases. The CDR3 loop spans 15 amino acids. The CDR3 DNA follows: TGTGCCAGCAGTTTATACAGGGCACAGGAGCAGCCCCAGCATTTT. It specifies CASSLYRAQEQPQHF.

In DNA, the CDR3 is TGTGCCAGCAGTACCATATCCTCTGGGGCCAACGTCCTGACTTTC. Protein: CASSTISSGANVLTF. This chain uses TRBV12-3 or TRBV12-4 with TRBJ2-6, with D uncertain. The CDR3 is 15 residues long. V was clipped by 5 bases and J by 0 bases, with 8 bases between them.

V gene TRBV7-8 combines with J gene TRBJ2-1, with 7 bases that match TRBD2. In germline, CDR1 is SGHVS, CDR2 FQNEAQ. The CDR3 contains 14 residues. With 2 bases clipped from V and 4 bases from J, the junction kept 2 bases outside the gene matches. CDR3 bases: TGTGCCAGCAGCTTAATTAGCGGGTACAATGAGCAGTTCTTC. This translates into CASSLISGYNEQFF.

This clonotype was detected many times. The CDR3 protein is CASKLGTMNTEAFF. The CDR3 DNA is TGTGCCAGCAAACTAGGGACGATGAACACTGAAGCTTTCTTT. This sequence joins TRBV6-1 and TRBJ1-1, with D possibly being TRBD1 (5 bases). The CDR3 is 14 residues long. The V gene's germline CDR1 is MNHNS and CDR2 SASEGT. With 7 bases removed from V and 0 bases from J, the gap between germline ends came to 12 bases.

The V and J genes are TRBV6-5 and TRBJ2-1; D gene unclear. CDR1 MNHEY and CDR2 SVGAGI come from the germline V gene. V was trimmed by 2 bases and J by 0 bases, leaving 8 bases between them. The CDR3 spans 15 residues. The CDR3 DNA follows: TGTGCCAGCAGTTACCGGAGAAACTCCTACAATGAGCAGTTCTTC. Protein product: CASSYRRNSYNEQFF.

A note on this clonotype: The junction shows a germline mismatch at one end, possibly a read error. V gene TRBV6-1 combines with J gene TRBJ2-2; D perhaps matches TRBD2 (5 bases). Per the germline V gene, CDR1 is MNHNS and CDR2 is SASEGT. The CDR3 sequence is 14 residues long. CDR3 sequence: CASLERKNSGELFF. The CDR3 DNA reads TGTGCCAGCCTTGAGCGGAAGAACTCCGGGGAGCTGTTTTTT.

J is TRBJ2-1 and V is TRBV7-2; the match to TRBD2 covers 7 bases. J lost 3 bases, V lost 5 bases, and 7 bases had no gene match. This CDR3 has 15 residues. Germline V gives CDR1 SGHTA, CDR2 FQGNSA. The CDR3 bases are TGTGCCAGCAGCCCCGGGCGCGGGAGCTACAATGAGCAGTTCTTC. Its translation: CASSPGRGSYNEQFF.